This T cell receptor beta chain came from a study of cytomegalovirus exposure and HLA in healthy donors. Study-level results: DRB1 showed the most TCR associations and HLA-C the fewest in a later analysis, as rates varied by HLA locus.

Trimming pared 5 bases from V and 2 bases from J, leaving 14 bases between. CDR3 length equals 15 residues. Germline values: CDR1 SNHLY, CDR2 FYNNEI. Turning to this clone: The antigen remains unidentified.

It was with 60 Vbeta and 13 Jbeta primers that the PCR ran. The assay was immunoSEQ multiplex PCR, and TCRdb's table has in-frame clones only and misses some. There are 80,000 to 100,000 clones in the sample; 55% to 75% occur only once, and roughly 16% lies in the top ten. The genes are TRBV2 and TRBJ2-3, with D perhaps matching TRBD2 (5 bases). This clonotype was obtained from a woman aged 18-29 years in good health and CMV-seropositive. Sequencing was carried out using PBMCs. This chain's CDR3 is CASSPWTGYTDTQYF. The CDR3 DNA is TGTGCCAGCAGTCCCTGGACGGGGTACACAGATACGCAGTATTTT.